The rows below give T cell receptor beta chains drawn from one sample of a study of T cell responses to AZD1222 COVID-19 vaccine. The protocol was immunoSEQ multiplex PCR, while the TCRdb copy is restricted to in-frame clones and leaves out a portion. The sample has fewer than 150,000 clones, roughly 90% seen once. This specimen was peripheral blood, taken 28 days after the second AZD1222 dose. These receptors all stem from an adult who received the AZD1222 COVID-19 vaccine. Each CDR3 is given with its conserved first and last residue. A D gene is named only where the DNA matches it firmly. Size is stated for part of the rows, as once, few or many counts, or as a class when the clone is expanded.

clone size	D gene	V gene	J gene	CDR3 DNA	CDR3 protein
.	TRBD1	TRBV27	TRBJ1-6	TGTGCCAGCAGTTTATGGGGACAGGGCTATAATTCACCCCTCCACTTT	CASSLWGQGYNSPLHF
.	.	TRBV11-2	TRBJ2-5	TGTGCCAGCAGCTCACGTCCTGGGACGGTGGAGACCCAGTACTTC	CASSSRPGTVETQYF
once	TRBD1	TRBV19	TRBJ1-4	TGTGCCAGTAGGGGACAGGGACGTAGTACTAATGAAAAACTGTTTTTT	CASRGQGRSTNEKLFF
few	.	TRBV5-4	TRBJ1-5	TGTGCCAGCAGCTTGTACGGAATCAATCAGCCCCAGCATTTT	CASSLYGINQPQHF
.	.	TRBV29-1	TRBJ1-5	TGCAGCGTTGCAGGAGGGAATAGCAATCAGCCCCAGCATTTT	CSVAGGNSNQPQHF
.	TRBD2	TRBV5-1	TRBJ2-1	TGCGCCAGCAGCTCTGGACTAGGAAGAAACAATGAGCAGTTCTTC	CASSSGLGRNNEQFF
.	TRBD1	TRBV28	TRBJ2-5	TGTGCCAGCAGTATCGGGGGACAGGGACCAGGGACCCAGTACTTC	CASSIGGQGPGTQYF
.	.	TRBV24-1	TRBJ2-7	TGTGCCACCAGTGATCCGACTATCTTTGAGCAGTACTTC	CATSDPTIFEQYF
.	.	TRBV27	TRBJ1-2	TGTGCCAGCAGTTCCTTCCCCTCGGATGGCTACACCTTC	CASSSFPSDGYTF
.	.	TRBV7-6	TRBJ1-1	TGTGCCAGCAGCTTAGAACAGCTTATGAACACTGAAGCTTTCTTT	CASSLEQLMNTEAFF
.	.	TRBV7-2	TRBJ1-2	TGTGCCAGCAGCGCAGATCCTCCCGGGAATGGCTACACCTTC	CASSADPPGNGYTF
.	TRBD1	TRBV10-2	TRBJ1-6	TGCGCCAGCAGTCCCGCCTTCGATAAAACAGGGGGAAATTCACCCCTCCACTTT	CASSPAFDKTGGNSPLHF
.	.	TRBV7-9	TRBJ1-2	TGTGCCAGCAGCTTAGGTGCACTTGCCTATGGCTACACCTTC	CASSLGALAYGYTF
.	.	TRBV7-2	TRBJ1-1	TGTGCCGGAAGAGCACGGGCGGGGGACACTGAAGCTTTCTTT	CAGRARAGDTEAFF
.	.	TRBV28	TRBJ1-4	TGTGCCACCAACACCCCGGGAAATGAAAAACTGTTTTTT	CATNTPGNEKLFF
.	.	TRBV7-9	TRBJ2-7	TGTGCCAGCAGCTTACCAATATCCCCCTACGAGCAGTACTTC	CASSLPISPYEQYF
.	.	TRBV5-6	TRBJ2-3	TGTGCCAGCGAAACAGGGACTACCGGCACAGATACGCAGTATTTT	CASETGTTGTDTQYF
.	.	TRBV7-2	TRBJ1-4	TGTGCCAGCAGCTCCCGGGGGGGCAGGGACGAAAAACTGTTTTTT	CASSSRGGRDEKLFF
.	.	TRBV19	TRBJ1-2	TGTGCCAGTAGCTTTGGGGTCTCCTATGGCTACACCTTC	CASSFGVSYGYTF
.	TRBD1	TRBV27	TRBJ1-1	TGTGCCAGCCGGTTTCAGGGGGCGAACACTGAAGCTTTCTTT	CASRFQGANTEAFF
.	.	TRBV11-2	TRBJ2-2	TGTGCCAGCAGCCCCCACGAGGGTAGGCCCGGGGAGCTGTTTTTT	CASSPHEGRPGELFF
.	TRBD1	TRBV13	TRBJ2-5	TGTGCCAGCAGCATCTTCTTAGGGACAGAACAAGAGACCCAGTACTTC	CASSIFLGTEQETQYF
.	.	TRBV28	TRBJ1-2	TGTGCCAGCAGGGACGCGGATGGGATAGGTGGCTACACCTTC	CASRDADGIGGYTF
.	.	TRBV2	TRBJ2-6	TGTGCCAGCAGTGGCCCGGGCTCCGGGGCCAACGTCCTGACTTTC	CASSGPGSGANVLTF
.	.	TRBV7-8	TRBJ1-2	TGTGCCAGCAGCTTAGTCGGTCCGACTAACTATGGCTACACCTTC	CASSLVGPTNYGYTF
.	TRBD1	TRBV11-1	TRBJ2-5	TGTGCCAGCAGCTTGACAGGGGTCACCCCTCAAGAGACCCAGTACTTC	CASSLTGVTPQETQYF
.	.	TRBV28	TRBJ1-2	TGTGCCAGCAGTACACCTCCAACTAACTATGGCTACACCTTC	CASSTPPTNYGYTF
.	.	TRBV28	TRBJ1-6	TGTGCCAGTGGGGATTTTGGTTCACCCCTCCACTTT	CASGDFGSPLHF
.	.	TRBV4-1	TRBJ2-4	TGCGCCAGCAGCCAAGAGGAGCGAGGGGGAAACATTCAGTACTTC	CASSQEERGGNIQYF
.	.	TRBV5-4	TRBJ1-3	TGTGCCAGCAGCTCTCCTCAGGCGGGAAACACCATATATTTT	CASSSPQAGNTIYF
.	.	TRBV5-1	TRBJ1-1	TGCGCCAGCAGCGGGGGACGGCGCGACACTGAAGCTTTCTTT	CASSGGRRDTEAFF
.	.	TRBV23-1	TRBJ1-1	TGCGCCAGCAGCCCTAAGAAGAGGAAAATGAACACTGAAGCTTTCTTT	CASSPKKRKMNTEAFF
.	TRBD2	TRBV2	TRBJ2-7	TGTGCCAGCGGGAGGGTATTCTACGAGCAGTACTTC	CASGRVFYEQYF
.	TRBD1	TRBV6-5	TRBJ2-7	TGTGCCAGCAGTTCAAGACAGGGGGCAGCCTACGAGCAGTACTTC	CASSSRQGAAYEQYF
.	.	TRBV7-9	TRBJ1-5	TGTGCCAGCAGCTTAAGTAATAGCAATCAGCCCCAGCATTTT	CASSLSNSNQPQHF
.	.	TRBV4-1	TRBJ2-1	TGCGCCAGCAGCCAGAAGGACTACAATGAGCAGTTCTTC	CASSQKDYNEQFF
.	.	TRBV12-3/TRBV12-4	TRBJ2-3	TGTGCCAGCAGTTTGTTTGTTACAGATACGCAGTATTTT	CASSLFVTDTQYF
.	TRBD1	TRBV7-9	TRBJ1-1	TGTGCCAGCAGCTTGGGACAGCCGAGGGGGACTGAAGCTTTCTTT	CASSLGQPRGTEAFF
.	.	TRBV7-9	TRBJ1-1	TGTGCCAGCAGCCTTACGGTCCGGGACCAACGGAACACTGAAGCTTTCTTT	CASSLTVRDQRNTEAFF
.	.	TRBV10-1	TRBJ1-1	TGCGCCAGCAGTGATATCGGTAATGGGAACACTGAAGCTTTCTTT	CASSDIGNGNTEAFF
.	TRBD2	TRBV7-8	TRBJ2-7	TGTGCCAGCAGCTTCCTGACTAGCGGGAAATACTCCTACGAGCAGTACTTC	CASSFLTSGKYSYEQYF
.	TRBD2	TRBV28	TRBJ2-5	TGTGCCAGCAGAGACGGGTTGCGGGGGGCCAGGGAGACCCAGTACTTC	CASRDGLRGARETQYF
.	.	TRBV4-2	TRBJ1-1	TGTGCCAGCAGCCAAAGCAGACAGGCTCTGAATACTGAAGCTTTCTTT	CASSQSRQALNTEAFF
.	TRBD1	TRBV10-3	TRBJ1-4	TGTGCCATCAGTGAGGGACAGGGTGGCGAAAAACTGTTTTTT	CAISEGQGGEKLFF
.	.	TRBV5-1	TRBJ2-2	TGCGCCAGCTCCCGGGGGACAGCGAACACCGGGGAGCTGTTTTTT	CASSRGTANTGELFF
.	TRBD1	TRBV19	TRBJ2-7	TGTGCCAGTAGTCGAAGGACAGGGGACTGGGAGCAGTACTTC	CASSRRTGDWEQYF
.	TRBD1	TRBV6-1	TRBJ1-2	TGTGCCAGCAGGACAGGGGGCGAATTTGGCTACACCTTC	CASRTGGEFGYTF
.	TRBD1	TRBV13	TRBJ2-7	TGTGCCAGCAGCACCCGAACGCAGGGGGCTCGGGAGCAGTACTTC	CASSTRTQGAREQYF
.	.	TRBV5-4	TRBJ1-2	TGTGCCAGCAGCTTGGCGACAGCTAACTATGGCTACACCTTC	CASSLATANYGYTF
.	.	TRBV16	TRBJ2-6	TGTGCCAGCAGCCCTCCGGTTAGCGCTGGGGCCAACGTCCTGACTTTC	CASSPPVSAGANVLTF
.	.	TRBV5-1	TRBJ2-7	TGCGCCAGCAGCTTGGTTTGGGGTGGCAATACACCCTACGAGCAGTACTTC	CASSLVWGGNTPYEQYF
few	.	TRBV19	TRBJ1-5	TGTGCCACCCGAGGTCTGACGGGCAAAAATCAGCCCCAGCATTTT	CATRGLTGKNQPQHF
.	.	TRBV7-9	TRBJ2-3	TGTGCCAGCAGCCCAGAGATACTAAGGGGAGATACGCAGTATTTT	CASSPEILRGDTQYF